This T cell receptor beta chain emerged from a study of vaccination effects on CD4 cells after COVID-19. As to this clone: Its antigen is as yet unknown.

In the ViraFEST assay, antigen-specific CD4+ clonotypes were identified by expansion after peptide-pool stimulation. After roughly ten days in culture, the CD4+ T cells were isolated. All study participants received two doses of BNT162b2 or mRNA-1273 vaccine. Broader study findings: Infection- and vaccine-induced clones contracted markedly late after vaccination.

V lost 7 bases, J lost 6 bases, and 19 bases lay in between. The CDR3 has 14 residues. The germline V gene encodes CDR1 SNHLY and CDR2 FYNNEI. Profiling relied on immunoSEQ multiplex PCR, and the TCRdb table lists in-frame clones only, not all of them. The table records 80,000 to 95,000 clones, over 75% of them present only once. The sequencing here drew on CD4+ T cells from PBMCs cultured with HCoV-OC43 spike peptides, taken after COVID-19 vaccination. This sample's subset: HCoV-OC43 spike overlapping peptide pool stimulation. This clonotype was sampled from a human donor who received a COVID-19 vaccine. The chain uses TRBV2 and TRBJ2-7; tentatively, D is TRBD1 (5 bases). As DNA, the CDR3 is TGTGCCAGCAATGGGGCAGGAAGTCTCGCCGAGCAGTACGTC. This translates into CASNGAGSLAEQYV.